This T cell receptor beta chain was identified in a study of T cell repertoires in cytomegalovirus infection. General study results and limits: Identification of carriers of CMV plus the relevant HLA was achieved through cumulative public TCR beta family frequency. The ex vivo response was dominated by HLA-C-restricted CMV-specific TCR beta clonotypes.

Trimming left V 8 bases short and J 2 bases short, with 9 bases between. Germline V gives CDR1 MGHRA, CDR2 YSYEKL. This CDR3 comprises 12 residues. TCRdb re-analysed the reads in MiXCR, keeping a single row per CDR3 protein. The sample carries approximately 200,000 distinct CDR3 sequences, 20% to 25% recorded once. A few counts support this clonotype. Its antigen is not known. V usage is TRBV4-1 and J usage is TRBJ1-2; D not certain. Sequencing used CD8+ T cells from PBMCs. The receptor's source is a human donor in good health (CMV status not recorded). Some clones in this sample may be carry-over from other donors' samples. CDR3: CASGYTNYGYTF. CDR3 nucleotide sequence: TGCGCCAGCGGATATACCAACTATGGCTACACCTTC.